This entry features one T cell receptor beta chain sequence. V lost 8 bases, J lost 6 bases, and 17 bases lay in between. The CDR3 runs to 13 residues. Germline CDR1 reads MNHEY; CDR2 reads SVGAGI. This entry comes from a study of blood T cell repertoires in COVID-19. This study enrolled people aged roughly 18 to 89 from 20 to 25 US geographic areas. Method: immunoSEQ multiplex PCR; TCRdb's copy keeps in-frame clones and lacks some. This sample has some 140,000 clones, with roughly 80% found just once. This clonotype was obtained from a man aged 35 to 55 with acute COVID-19. J is TRBJ2-7 and V is TRBV6-5; D may be TRBD2 (5 bases). The sample was PBMCs or T cells enriched from blood (not recorded which). CDR3 coding DNA: TGTGCCAGCGACCGAGGGAATGGGCTCGAGCAGTACTTC. It specifies CASDRGNGLEQYF.